This T cell receptor (beta chain) was recovered during a study of blood T cell repertoires in COVID-19. As for the study in general: Sample material is recorded as cDNA or gDNA derived from T cells, B-cell-depleted T cells, or PBMCs.

Original handling: Amplification with reference gene primers provided the estimates of nucleated cell counts. Only in-frame clones appear in the TCRdb table, and some are missing; sequencing was by immunoSEQ multiplex PCR. For V, J and clone size, that table is used; D and trimming come from the DNA. Found here are 230,000 or so clones, about 85% of them singletons; the top ten hold around 2.7%. In germline, CDR1 is LGHNA, CDR2 YSLEER. This CDR3 has 17 residues. J was trimmed by 0 bases and V by 2 bases; bases with no gene match: 9. Two consecutive negative NP/OP PCR tests, clearance, or resolved symptoms defined Cohort 3 recovery.

V usage is TRBV4-3 and J usage is TRBJ1-1, with 7 bases aligning to TRBD1. This clonotype originated in a woman in her 30s who had recovered from COVID-19. The sample consisted of PBMCs or T cells enriched from blood (not recorded which). The chain's CDR3 is CASSQPAYRGMNTEAFF. The DNA for the CDR3 is TGCGCCAGCAGCCAACCCGCTTACAGGGGAATGAACACTGAAGCTTTCTTT.